This TCR beta chain was captured by sequencing in a study of metastatic and nonmetastatic thyroid tumors. Every patient underwent thyroid surgery untreated. Through MiXCR, TCRdb re-clonotyped the PCR reads. The table records about 30,000 clones, less than 30% of them present only once. Sample share makes this clone medium-sized (0.01 to 0.1%). The source is a female donor with papillary thyroid cancer or a benign thyroid nodule (not recorded which). Some clones in this sample may be carry-over from other donors' samples. The material sequenced was blood.

CDR3 loop: CASSENPNQPQHF. CDR3 sequence (DNA): TGTGCCAGCAGTGAAAACCCGAATCAGCCCCAGCATTTT. The V and J genes are TRBV6-1 and TRBJ1-5, with unresolved D. Germline V gene data show CDR1 as MNHNS and CDR2 as SASEGT. The V end lost 2 bases, the J end lost 4 bases, and 6 bases lay between the germline ends. CDR3 length: 13 amino acids.